This entry is about one T cell receptor beta chain. What it binds is not known. This entry belongs to a study of neoadjuvant anti-PD-1 for oral cavity cancer. Study-wide context: Patients without progression received a fourth nivolumab dose around day 43, then surgical resection on days 50-56.

The patients had HPV-negative, locally advanced oral cavity squamous cell carcinoma. Germline lookup yields CDR1 GTSNPN and CDR2 SVGIG (reference sequence). The ends were cut back, 0 bases at V and 5 bases at J, with 7 bases in the middle. This CDR3 has 12 amino acids. Six replicates per PBMC sample, mostly from 400 to 500 ng of genomic DNA. The data were produced by immunoSEQ multiplex PCR, yet TCRdb's version contains in-frame clones alone and is incomplete. Of under 20,000 clones in the sample, about 65% were seen once. Notes on the study in general: Post-nivolumab, blood T cell clonality was significantly elevated in non-responders.

The V call is TRBV30, the J call TRBJ2-5; D might be TRBD2 (5 bases). The TCR originated in a person aged 35-79 years with oral cavity squamous cell carcinoma. This sample comprised PBMCs, obtained before nivolumab (anti-PD-1) treatment. CDR3: CAWSVTGETQYF. Written as DNA, the CDR3 is TGTGCCTGGAGTGTTACGGGGGAGACCCAGTACTTC. The whole variable domain, remainder taken from reference TRBV30 and TRBJ2-5, is SQTIHQWPATLVQPVGSPLSLECTVEGTSNPNLYWYRQAAGRGLQLLFYSVGIGQISSEVPQNLSASRPQDRQFILSSKKLLLSDSGFYLCAWSVTGETQYFGPGTRLLVL.